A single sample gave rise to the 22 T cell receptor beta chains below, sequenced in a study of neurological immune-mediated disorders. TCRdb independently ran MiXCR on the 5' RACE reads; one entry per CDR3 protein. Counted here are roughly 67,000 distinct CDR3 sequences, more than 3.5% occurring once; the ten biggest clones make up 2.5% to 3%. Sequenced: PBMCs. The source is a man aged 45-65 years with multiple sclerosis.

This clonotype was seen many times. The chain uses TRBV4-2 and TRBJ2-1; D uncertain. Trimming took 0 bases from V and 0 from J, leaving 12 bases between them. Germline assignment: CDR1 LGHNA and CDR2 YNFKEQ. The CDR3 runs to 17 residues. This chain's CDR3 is CASSQEGRYSSYNEQFF. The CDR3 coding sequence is TGTGCCAGCAGCCAAGAGGGCAGGTATTCCTCCTACAATGAGCAGTTCTTC.

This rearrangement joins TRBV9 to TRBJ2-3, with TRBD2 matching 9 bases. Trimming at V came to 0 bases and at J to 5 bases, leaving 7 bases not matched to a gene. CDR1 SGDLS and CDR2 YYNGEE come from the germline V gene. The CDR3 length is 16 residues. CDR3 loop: CASSVVSSGAGDTQYF. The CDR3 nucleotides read TGTGCCAGCAGCGTAGTTTCTAGCGGGGCCGGAGATACGCAGTATTTT.

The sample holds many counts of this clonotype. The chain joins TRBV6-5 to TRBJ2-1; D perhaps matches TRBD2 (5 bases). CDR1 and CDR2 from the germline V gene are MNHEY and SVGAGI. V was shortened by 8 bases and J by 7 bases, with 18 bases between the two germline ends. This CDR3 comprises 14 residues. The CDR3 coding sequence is TGTGCCAGCGCCCGGGGTTTGGGGTGGAATGAGCAGTTCTTC. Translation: CASARGLGWNEQFF.

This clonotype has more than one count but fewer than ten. CDR3 sequence (DNA): TGTGCCAGCAGTTGGGGCCCAGAGGGGGAGACCCAGTACTTC. It specifies CASSWGPEGETQYF. This chain joins TRBV6-5 and TRBJ2-5; tentatively, D is TRBD1 or TRBD2 (5 bases each). CDR3 length: 14 amino acids. V lost 4 bases to trimming and J lost 5 bases, with 14 bases between them. Germline V gene lookup returns CDR1 MNHEY and CDR2 SVGAGI.

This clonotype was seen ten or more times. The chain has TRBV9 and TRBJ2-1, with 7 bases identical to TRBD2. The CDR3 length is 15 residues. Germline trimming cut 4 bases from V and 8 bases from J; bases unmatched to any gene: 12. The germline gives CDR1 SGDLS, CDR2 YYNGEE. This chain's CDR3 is CASSPGTTADYEQFF. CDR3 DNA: TGTGCCAGCAGCCCTGGGACTACCGCGGACTATGAGCAGTTCTTC.

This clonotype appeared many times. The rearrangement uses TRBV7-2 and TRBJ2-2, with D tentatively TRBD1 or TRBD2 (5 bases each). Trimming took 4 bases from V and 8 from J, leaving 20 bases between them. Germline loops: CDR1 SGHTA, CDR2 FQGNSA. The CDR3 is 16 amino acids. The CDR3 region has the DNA TGTGCCAGCAGCTCACAGTCGGGGACCCCCTCGGGGGAGCTGTTTTTT. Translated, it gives CASSSQSGTPSGELFF.

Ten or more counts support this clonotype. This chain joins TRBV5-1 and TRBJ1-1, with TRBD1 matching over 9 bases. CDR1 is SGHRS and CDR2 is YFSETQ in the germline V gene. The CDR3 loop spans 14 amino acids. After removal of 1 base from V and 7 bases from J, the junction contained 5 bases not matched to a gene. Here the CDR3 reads CASSLWGQGVEAFF. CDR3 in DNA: TGCGCCAGCAGCTTGTGGGGACAGGGCGTTGAAGCTTTCTTT.

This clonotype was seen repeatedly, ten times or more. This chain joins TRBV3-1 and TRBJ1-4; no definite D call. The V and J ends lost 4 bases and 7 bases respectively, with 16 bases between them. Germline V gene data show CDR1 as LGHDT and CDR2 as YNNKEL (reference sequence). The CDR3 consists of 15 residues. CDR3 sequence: CASSPSGVLGEKLFF. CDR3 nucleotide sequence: TGTGCCAGCAGCCCCAGTGGGGTTCTCGGTGAAAAACTGTTTTTT. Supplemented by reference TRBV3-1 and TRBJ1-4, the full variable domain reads DTAVSQTPKYLVTQMGNDKSIKCEQNLGHDTMYWYKQDSKKFLKIMFSYNNKELIINETVPNRFSPKSPDKAHLNLHINSLELGDSAVYFCASSPSGVLGEKLFFGSGTQLSVL.

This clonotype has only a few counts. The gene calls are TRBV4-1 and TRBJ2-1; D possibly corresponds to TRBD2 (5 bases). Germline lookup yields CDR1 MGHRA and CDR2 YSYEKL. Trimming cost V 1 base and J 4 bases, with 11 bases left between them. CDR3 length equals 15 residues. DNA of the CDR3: TGCGCCAGCAGCCAAGTTCGGGGTGCTTACAATGAGCAGTTCTTC. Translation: CASSQVRGAYNEQFF.

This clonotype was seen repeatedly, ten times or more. For the CDR3, the DNA is TGTGCCAGCAGCCCCCACCTTTCGGGGAGAGCGAACACCGGGGAGCTGTTTTTT. Amino acids: CASSPHLSGRANTGELFF. This chain uses TRBV4-2 with TRBJ2-2, with D possibly being TRBD2 (5 bases). The CDR3 runs to 18 residues. V was cut by 4 bases and J by 0 bases, with 18 bases left in between. Germline V gene lookup returns CDR1 LGHNA and CDR2 YNFKEQ.

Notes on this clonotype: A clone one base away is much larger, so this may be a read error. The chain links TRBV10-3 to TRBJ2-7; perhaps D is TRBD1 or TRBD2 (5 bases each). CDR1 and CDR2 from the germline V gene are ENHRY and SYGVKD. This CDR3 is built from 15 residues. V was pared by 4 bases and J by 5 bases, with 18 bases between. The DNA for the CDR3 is TGTGCCATCAGTGGGTGGGCTAGAGGGGCCCACGAGCAGTACTTC. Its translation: CAISGWARGAHEQYF.

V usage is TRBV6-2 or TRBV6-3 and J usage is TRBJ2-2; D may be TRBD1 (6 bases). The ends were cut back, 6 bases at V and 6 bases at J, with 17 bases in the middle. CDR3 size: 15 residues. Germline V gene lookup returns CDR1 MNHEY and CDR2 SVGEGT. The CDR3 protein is CASSGPQGAPGELFF. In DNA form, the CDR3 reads TGTGCCAGCAGCGGCCCACAGGGAGCACCCGGGGAGCTGTTTTTT.

DNA for the CDR3: TGTGCCAGCAGCTCAAATGGGGCCTCGAACACCGGGGAGCTGTTTTTT. Translating gives CASSSNGASNTGELFF. V is TRBV7-9 and J is TRBJ2-2; a weak D match, TRBD1 (5 bases). Trimming took 4 bases from V and 0 from J, leaving 12 bases between them. The CDR3 runs 16 residues. Germline-derived CDR1 and CDR2 are SEHNR and FQNEAQ (reference sequence).

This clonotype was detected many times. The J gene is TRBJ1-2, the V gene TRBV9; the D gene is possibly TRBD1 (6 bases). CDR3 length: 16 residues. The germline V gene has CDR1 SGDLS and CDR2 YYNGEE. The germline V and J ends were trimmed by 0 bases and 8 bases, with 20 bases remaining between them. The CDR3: CASSVATNGGLYGYTF. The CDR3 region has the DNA TGTGCCAGCAGCGTAGCTACGAATGGGGGGCTATACGGCTACACCTTC.

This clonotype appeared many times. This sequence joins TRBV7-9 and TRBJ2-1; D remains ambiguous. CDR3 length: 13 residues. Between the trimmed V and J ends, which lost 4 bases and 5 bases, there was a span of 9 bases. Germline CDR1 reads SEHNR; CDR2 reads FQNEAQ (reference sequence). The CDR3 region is CASSSTRNNEQFF. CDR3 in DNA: TGTGCCAGCAGCTCAACTCGTAACAATGAGCAGTTCTTC.

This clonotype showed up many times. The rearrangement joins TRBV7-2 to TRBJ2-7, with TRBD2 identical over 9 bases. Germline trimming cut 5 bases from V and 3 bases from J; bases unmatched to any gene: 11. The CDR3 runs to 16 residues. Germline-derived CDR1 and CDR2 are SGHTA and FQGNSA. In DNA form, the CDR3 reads TGTGCCAGCAGCCCACAAGGGCGGGGGGGTCTCTACGAGCAGTACTTC. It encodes CASSPQGRGGLYEQYF.

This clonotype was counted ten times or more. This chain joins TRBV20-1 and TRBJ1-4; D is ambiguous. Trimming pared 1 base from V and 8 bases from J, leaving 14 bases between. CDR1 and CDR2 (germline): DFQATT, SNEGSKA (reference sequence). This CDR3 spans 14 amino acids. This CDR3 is CSARAYDGEEKLFF. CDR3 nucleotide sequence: TGCAGTGCTAGAGCCTACGACGGGGAAGAAAAACTGTTTTTT.

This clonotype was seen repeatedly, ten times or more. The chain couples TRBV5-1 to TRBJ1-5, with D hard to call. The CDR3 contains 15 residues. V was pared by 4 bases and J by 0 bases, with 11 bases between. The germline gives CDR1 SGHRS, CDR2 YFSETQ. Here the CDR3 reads CASSTGVNSNQPQHF. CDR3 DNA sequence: TGCGCCAGCAGCACGGGCGTTAATAGCAATCAGCCCCAGCATTTT. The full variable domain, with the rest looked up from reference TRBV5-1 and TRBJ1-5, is KAGVTQTPRYLIKTRGQQVTLSCSPISGHRSVSWYQQTPGQGLQFLFEYFSETQRNKGNFPGRFSGRQFSNSRSEMNVSTLELGDSALYLCASSTGVNSNQPQHFGDGTRLSIL.

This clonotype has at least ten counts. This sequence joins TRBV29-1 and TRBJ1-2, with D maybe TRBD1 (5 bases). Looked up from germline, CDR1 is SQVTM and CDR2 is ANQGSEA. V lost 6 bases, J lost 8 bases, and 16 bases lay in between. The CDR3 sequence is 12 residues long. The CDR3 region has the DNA TGCAGCGTCCGACCCAAAACAGGAGGCTACACCTTC. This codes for CSVRPKTGGYTF.

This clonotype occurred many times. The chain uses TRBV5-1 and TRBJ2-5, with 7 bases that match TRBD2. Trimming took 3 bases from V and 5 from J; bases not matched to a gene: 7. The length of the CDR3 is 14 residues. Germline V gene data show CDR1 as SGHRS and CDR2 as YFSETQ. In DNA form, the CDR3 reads TGCGCCAGCAGCTGGGCTAGCGGTGTGGAGACCCAGTACTTC. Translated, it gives CASSWASGVETQYF.

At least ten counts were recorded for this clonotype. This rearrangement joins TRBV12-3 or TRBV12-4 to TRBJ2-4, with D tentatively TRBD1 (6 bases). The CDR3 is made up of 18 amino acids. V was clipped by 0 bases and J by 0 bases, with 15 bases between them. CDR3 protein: CASSLARQGQLAKNIQYF. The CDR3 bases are TGTGCCAGCAGTTTAGCACGTCAGGGGCAACTAGCCAAAAACATTCAGTACTTC.

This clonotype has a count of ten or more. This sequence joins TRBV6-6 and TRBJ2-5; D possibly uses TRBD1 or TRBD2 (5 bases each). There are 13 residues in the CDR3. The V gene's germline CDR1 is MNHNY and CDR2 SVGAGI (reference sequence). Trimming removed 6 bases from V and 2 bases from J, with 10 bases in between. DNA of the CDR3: TGTGCCAGCAGGAGGGACCTTCAAGAGACCCAGTACTTC. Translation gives CASRRDLQETQYF.